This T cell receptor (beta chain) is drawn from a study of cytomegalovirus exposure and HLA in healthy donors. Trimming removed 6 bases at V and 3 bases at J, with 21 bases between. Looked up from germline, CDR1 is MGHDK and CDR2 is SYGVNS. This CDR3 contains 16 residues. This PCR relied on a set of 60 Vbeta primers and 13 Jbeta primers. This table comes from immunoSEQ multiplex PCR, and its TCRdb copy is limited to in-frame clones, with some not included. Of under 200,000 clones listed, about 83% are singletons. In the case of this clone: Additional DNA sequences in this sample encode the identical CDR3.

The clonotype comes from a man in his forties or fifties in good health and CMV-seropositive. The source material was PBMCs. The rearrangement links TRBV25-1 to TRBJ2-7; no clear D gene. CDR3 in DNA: TGTGCCAGCAGCGAACTCTGGGCGACACTGCACTACGAGCAGTACTTC. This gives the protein CASSELWATLHYEQYF.